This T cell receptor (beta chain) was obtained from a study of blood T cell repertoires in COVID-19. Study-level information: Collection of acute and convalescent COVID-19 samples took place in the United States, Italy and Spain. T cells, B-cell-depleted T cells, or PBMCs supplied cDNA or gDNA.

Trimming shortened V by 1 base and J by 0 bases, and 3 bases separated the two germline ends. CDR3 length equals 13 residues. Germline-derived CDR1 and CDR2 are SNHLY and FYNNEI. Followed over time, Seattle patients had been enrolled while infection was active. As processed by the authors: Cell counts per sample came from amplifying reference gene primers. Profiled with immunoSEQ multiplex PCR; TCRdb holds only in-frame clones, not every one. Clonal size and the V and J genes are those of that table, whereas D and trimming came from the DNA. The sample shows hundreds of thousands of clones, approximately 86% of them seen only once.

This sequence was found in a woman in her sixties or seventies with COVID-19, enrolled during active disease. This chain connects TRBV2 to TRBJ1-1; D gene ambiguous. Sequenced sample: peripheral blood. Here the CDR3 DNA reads TGTGCCAGCAGTGAAGACATGAACACTGAAGCTTTCTTT. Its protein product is CASSEDMNTEAFF.